This is a list of T cell receptor beta chains from one sample in a study of blood T cell repertoires in COVID-19. Clones were read by immunoSEQ multiplex PCR, and TCRdb kept only the in-frame ones, dropping some. Of 300,000 to 350,000 clones listed, under 95% are singletons. The source material was peripheral blood. The source of these receptors is a young woman who had recovered from COVID-19. Each CDR3 is given without its conserved first and last residue. A D gene is named only where the DNA matches it firmly.

v_call	d_call	j_call	cdr3_aa
TRBV4-3	-	TRBJ1-3	ASSQDWTVSGNTIY
TRBV7-9	TRBD1	TRBJ1-1	ASSLNPSRGVTEAF
TRBV7-2	TRBD1	TRBJ2-2	ASSSAGQVGGELF
TRBV5-6	-	TRBJ2-1	ASQHVSASSYNEQF
TRBV7-2	-	TRBJ1-1	ASSVVRNTEAF
TRBV18	TRBD1	TRBJ1-1	ASLQGIGNTEAF
TRBV18	-	TRBJ1-4	ASSPDQGFYEKLF
TRBV5-5	-	TRBJ2-1	ASSLQGAYNEQF
TRBV5-4	-	TRBJ1-5	ASSLGGSSSNQPQH
TRBV19	TRBD2	TRBJ2-5	ASSIGLAGGAETQY
TRBV28	-	TRBJ1-2	ASSLQGGGYT
TRBV11-3	TRBD1	TRBJ1-2	ASSSRRDRRSNYGYT
TRBV4-1	-	TRBJ1-2	ASSGPWGGNNYGYT
TRBV5-1	TRBD2	TRBJ2-1	ASSWSSGDNEQF